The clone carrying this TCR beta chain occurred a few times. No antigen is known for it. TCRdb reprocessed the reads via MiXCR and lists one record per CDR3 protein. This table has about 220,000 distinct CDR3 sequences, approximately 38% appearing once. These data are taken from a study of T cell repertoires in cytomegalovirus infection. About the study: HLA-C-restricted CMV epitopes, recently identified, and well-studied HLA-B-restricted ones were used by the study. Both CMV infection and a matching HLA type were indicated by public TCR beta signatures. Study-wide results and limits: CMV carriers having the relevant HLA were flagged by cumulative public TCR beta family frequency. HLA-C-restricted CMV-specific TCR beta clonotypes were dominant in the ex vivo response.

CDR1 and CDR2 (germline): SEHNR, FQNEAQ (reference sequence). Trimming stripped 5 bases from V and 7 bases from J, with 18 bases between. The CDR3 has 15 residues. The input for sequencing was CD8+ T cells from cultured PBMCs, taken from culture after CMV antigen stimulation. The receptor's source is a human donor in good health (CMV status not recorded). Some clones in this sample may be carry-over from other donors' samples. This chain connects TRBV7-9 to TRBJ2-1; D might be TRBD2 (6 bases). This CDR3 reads CASSPVGKGGNEQFF. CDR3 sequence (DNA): TGTGCCAGCAGCCCAGTTGGGAAAGGAGGGAATGAGCAGTTCTTC.